This entry lists 26 T cell receptor beta chains sequenced from one sample in a study of cytomegalovirus exposure and HLA in healthy donors. The PCR had 60 Vbeta and 13 Jbeta primers. Only in-frame clones appear in the TCRdb table, and some are missing; sequencing was by immunoSEQ multiplex PCR. The data show about 200,000 clones, and the top ten clones hold 6.5%. The sequenced sample consisted of PBMCs. The source is a man between 25 and 39 years old in good health and CMV-seronegative.

V and J are TRBV18 and TRBJ1-6; TRBD1 matches 10 bases. The germline CDR1 and CDR2 sequences are KGHSH and LQKENI. Trimming took 3 bases from V and 9 from J; bases not matched to a gene: 8. The CDR3 spans 16 residues. Here the CDR3 DNA reads TGTGCCAGCTCACCCCGACCGGGACAGGGGATTTCACCCCTCCACTTT. Translated: CASSPRPGQGISPLHF.

V gene TRBV29-1 combines with J gene TRBJ1-1; no firm D call. Trimming took off 7 bases at V and 2 bases at J, with 14 bases between the two ends. The CDR3 is made up of 13 amino acids. Germline V lookup: CDR1 SQVTM, CDR2 ANQGSEA. The CDR3 DNA sequence: TGCAGCGCGAGGACTAATGCAAACACTGAAGCTTTCTTT. This translates into CSARTNANTEAFF.

The CDR3 DNA is TGTGCCTGGGGACAGGGGATGAACACTGAAGCTTTCTTT. It specifies CAWGQGMNTEAFF. The chain carries TRBV30 and TRBJ1-1; 9 bases agree with TRBD1. The germline V gene has CDR1 GTSNPN and CDR2 SVGIG (reference sequence). Losses at the gene ends were 5 bases for V and 0 bases for J; bases not matched to a gene: 1. This CDR3 comprises 13 residues.

The V call is TRBV28, the J call TRBJ1-1; a weak D match, TRBD1 (5 bases). CDR1 is MDHEN and CDR2 is SYDVKM in the germline V gene. Trimming removed 5 bases from V and 4 bases from J, with 14 bases in between. The CDR3 is made up of 14 amino acids. The CDR3 DNA reads as TGTGCCAGCAGTCCAGCCGACAGAGGCACTGAAGCTTTCTTT. Residues: CASSPADRGTEAFF.

The V gene is TRBV7-9, the J gene TRBJ2-7; perhaps TRBD2 as D (5 bases). Germline V gene sequence: CDR1 SEHNR, CDR2 FQNEAQ (reference sequence). This CDR3 spans 14 amino acids. Trimming left V 4 bases short and J 2 bases short, with 12 bases between. CDR3 nucleotide sequence: TGTGCCAGCAGCTCCCGGGGTCCCACCTACGAGCAGTACTTC. This codes for CASSSRGPTYEQYF.

The chain joins TRBV19 to TRBJ1-5; maybe TRBD1 (6 bases). Trimming removed 4 bases from V and 3 bases from J, with 13 bases in between. Germline CDR1 and CDR2: LNHDA and SQIVND (reference sequence). The CDR3 is 15 amino acids. The CDR3 region is CASSKGERTNQPQHF. As DNA, the CDR3 is TGTGCCAGTAGTAAGGGGGAGAGGACCAATCAGCCCCAGCATTTT.

V is TRBV5-1 and J is TRBJ2-7, with 7 bases aligning to TRBD1. The CDR3 covers 13 residues. The V gene end was trimmed by 4 bases and the J gene end by 5 bases; junction bases not matched to a gene: 6. CDR1 and CDR2 (germline): SGHRS, YFSETQ. Here the CDR3 reads CASSHGTVNEQYF. In DNA, the CDR3 is TGCGCCAGCAGCCACGGGACAGTGAACGAGCAGTACTTC.

This CDR3 is CASKGDGEKLFF. In DNA, the CDR3 is TGTGCCAGCAAGGGGGACGGGGAAAAACTGTTTTTT. J is TRBJ1-4 and V is TRBV2, with D tentatively TRBD1 (6 bases). There are 12 residues in the CDR3. Looked up from germline, CDR1 is SNHLY and CDR2 is FYNNEI. The V gene lost 7 bases and the J gene lost 8 bases, with 11 bases spanning the gap.

This chain uses TRBV5-4 with TRBJ2-5, with TRBD1 matching over 11 bases. The DNA end lines up better with TRBJ2-7; the J call may be wrong. CDR3 length: 16 residues. Germline V gives CDR1 SGHNT, CDR2 YYREEE (reference sequence). CDR3 sequence (DNA): TGTGCCAGCAGCTTGGGCGCAGGACAGGGGGCATACGAGCAGTACTTC. The encoded protein is CASSLGAGQGAYEQYF.

The rearrangement uses TRBV7-7 and TRBJ1-5; D remains ambiguous. With 3 bases removed from V and 4 bases from J, the gap between germline ends came to 7 bases. The CDR3 has 13 residues. Germline lookup yields CDR1 SSHAT and CDR2 FNYEAQ (reference sequence). The CDR3 spells CASSLSENQPQHF. CDR3 nucleotides: TGTGCCAGCAGCTTGAGCGAAAATCAGCCCCAGCATTTT.

The chain carries TRBV7-2 and TRBJ2-2; D unresolved. Germline V gives CDR1 SGHTA, CDR2 FQGNSA. CDR3 size: 15 residues. The V and J ends lost 6 bases and 0 bases respectively, with 11 bases between them. The DNA for the CDR3 is TGTGCCAGCAGGCAGACGGGTTCGAACACCGGGGAGCTGTTTTTT. The encoded protein is CASRQTGSNTGELFF.

This chain joins TRBV30 and TRBJ2-1; 10 bases line up with TRBD2. The germline V gene has CDR1 GTSNPN and CDR2 SVGIG (reference sequence). This CDR3 spans 16 amino acids. The junction had 12 bases not matched to a gene; V was cut back by 1 base and J by 9 bases. CDR3 DNA sequence: TGTGCCTGGAGTGCTTGGGGCACTAGCGGGGAGGGTGAGCAGTTCTTC. Translation gives CAWSAWGTSGEGEQFF.

The CDR3 here is CASSLSRVISEKLFF. Written as DNA, the CDR3 is TGTGCCAGTAGTCTCTCGAGGGTTATAAGTGAAAAACTGTTTTTT. The chain links TRBV19 to TRBJ1-4; D gene ambiguous. The V and J ends lost 5 bases and 7 bases respectively, with 17 bases between them. There are 15 residues in the CDR3. The germline gives CDR1 LNHDA, CDR2 SQIVND (reference sequence).

The chain links TRBV10-1 to TRBJ2-3; 12 bases are a match to TRBD2. The germline V gene encodes CDR1 WNHNN and CDR2 SYGVQD (reference sequence). The CDR3 totals 15 residues. Trimming at V came to 3 bases and at J to 5 bases, leaving 3 bases not matched to a gene. The CDR3 DNA reads TGCGCCAGCAGTGAATTGGGACTAGCGGGAGATACGCAGTATTTT. It encodes CASSELGLAGDTQYF.

The genes are TRBV9 and TRBJ1-6; TRBD1 agrees at 8 bases. V lost 3 bases and J lost 11; bases outside the gene matches: 13. Germline V CDR1 and CDR2: SGDLS, YYNGEE. There are 16 residues in the CDR3. The CDR3 is CASSAPGGANTAPLHF. CDR3 bases: TGTGCCAGCAGCGCCCCAGGGGGCGCGAACACAGCACCCCTCCACTTT.

The genes are TRBV6-6 and TRBJ2-1; D may be TRBD2 (7 bases). Germline-derived CDR1 and CDR2 are MNHNY and SVGAGI (reference sequence). This CDR3 has 13 amino acids. The V gene lost 4 bases and the J gene lost 9 bases, with 13 bases spanning the gap. For the CDR3, the DNA is TGTGCCAGCAGTTCCTGGGGGGGGGCTGAGCAGTTCTTC. It is translated as CASSSWGGAEQFF.

The chain uses TRBV6-6 and TRBJ2-3; TRBD2 matches 11 bases. The germline CDR1 and CDR2 sequences are MNHNY and SVGAGI (reference sequence). This CDR3 region has 15 residues. V shed 6 bases and J 3 bases; nucleotides not matched to a gene: 5. This chain's CDR3 is CASSHGTSGTDTQYF. CDR3 DNA: TGTGCCAGCAGCCACGGGACTAGCGGAACAGATACGCAGTATTTT.

The CDR3 DNA reads TGCGCCAGCAGTGAACTCCCAGGGGGAAGCTCCTACGAGCAGTACTTC. Residues: CASSELPGGSSYEQYF. The V call is TRBV10-1, the J call TRBJ2-7; TRBD1 aligns across 7 bases. The CDR3 loop spans 16 amino acids. Germline CDR1 reads WNHNN; CDR2 reads SYGVQD (reference sequence). Germline trimming cut 3 bases from V and 0 bases from J; bases unmatched to any gene: 8.

The CDR3 here is CASSQESPDNNQPQHF. CDR3 sequence (DNA): TGCGCCAGCAGCCAAGAGAGCCCGGACAACAATCAGCCCCAGCATTTT. This chain links TRBV4-1 with TRBJ1-5; a weak D match, TRBD1 (5 bases). CDR1 MGHRA and CDR2 YSYEKL come from the germline V gene. V dropped 0 bases and J dropped 3 bases, with 12 bases sitting between them. The CDR3 length is 16 residues.

V gene TRBV10-2 combines with J gene TRBJ1-4; 9 bases are a match to TRBD1. The CDR3 length is 15 residues. Unmatched junction bases numbered 8, after V lost 6 bases and J lost 6 bases. From germline, CDR1 is WSHSY and CDR2 SAAADI. The CDR3 sequence: CASRAGTGRDEKLFF. For the CDR3, the DNA is TGCGCCAGCAGAGCCGGGACAGGGCGGGATGAAAAACTGTTTTTT.

The chain combines TRBV5-8 with TRBJ2-7, with 7 nucleotides matching TRBD1. The trim removed 4 bases at V and 4 bases at J, leaving 8 bases unmatched. The CDR3 is 14 amino acids. From germline, CDR1 is SGHTS and CDR2 YDEGEE. CDR3 coding DNA: TGTGCCAGCAGCCAAGGGGGACAGTCTTACGAGCAGTACTTC. Translation: CASSQGGQSYEQYF.

V gene TRBV11-2 combines with J gene TRBJ2-7, with 8 nucleotides matching TRBD1. Trimming took 1 base from V and 5 from J; bases not matched to a gene: 7. The CDR3 length is 15 residues. From germline, CDR1 is SGHAT and CDR2 FQNNGV. This CDR3 reads CASSLAQGAYHEQYF. As DNA, the CDR3 is TGTGCCAGCAGCTTAGCGCAGGGGGCTTACCACGAGCAGTACTTC.

The rearrangement links TRBV7-9 to TRBJ2-5; a weak D match, TRBD2 (6 bases). Trimming stripped 3 bases from V and 1 base from J, with 21 bases between. The CDR3 extends over 18 amino acids. The germline V gene encodes CDR1 SEHNR and CDR2 FQNEAQ (reference sequence). CDR3 residues: CASSFDCKGLLCQETQYF. In DNA, the CDR3 is TGTGCCAGCAGCTTCGATTGTAAGGGACTTCTCTGCCAAGAGACCCAGTACTTC. Looking up the rest from reference TRBV7-9 and TRBJ2-5 gives the full variable domain: DTGVSQNPRHKITKRGQNVTFRCDPISEHNRLYWYRQTLGQGPEFLTYFQNEAQLEKSRLLSDRFSAERPKGSFSTLEIQRTEQGDSAMYLCASSFDCKGLLCQETQYFGPGTRLLVL.

The CDR3 sequence: CASSLGQGTSNEQFF. The CDR3 DNA follows: TGTGCCAGCAGCTTAGGACAGGGCACTAGCAATGAGCAGTTCTTC. This chain joins TRBV7-2 and TRBJ2-1; 7 bases match TRBD1. Germline V gene data show CDR1 as SGHTA and CDR2 as FQGNSA. V was pared by 1 base and J by 6 bases, with 6 bases of the junction left unmatched. The CDR3 has 15 residues.

The J gene is TRBJ1-5, the V gene TRBV9; D is uncertain. CDR3 length equals 14 residues. V was pared by 3 bases and J by 0 bases, with 7 bases between. Germline assignment: CDR1 SGDLS and CDR2 YYNGEE. CDR3 protein: CASSAQSSNQPQHF. The CDR3 nucleotides read TGTGCCAGCAGCGCACAGAGTAGCAATCAGCCCCAGCATTTT.

The chain links TRBV30 to TRBJ2-7, with D possibly matching TRBD2 (5 bases). Germline V gives CDR1 GTSNPN, CDR2 SVGIG (reference sequence). With 0 bases removed from V and 5 bases from J, the gap between germline ends came to 5 bases. The CDR3 runs to 11 residues. As DNA, the CDR3 is TGTGCCTGGAGTGTAGCGGACGAGCAGTACTTC. It translates to CAWSVADEQYF.